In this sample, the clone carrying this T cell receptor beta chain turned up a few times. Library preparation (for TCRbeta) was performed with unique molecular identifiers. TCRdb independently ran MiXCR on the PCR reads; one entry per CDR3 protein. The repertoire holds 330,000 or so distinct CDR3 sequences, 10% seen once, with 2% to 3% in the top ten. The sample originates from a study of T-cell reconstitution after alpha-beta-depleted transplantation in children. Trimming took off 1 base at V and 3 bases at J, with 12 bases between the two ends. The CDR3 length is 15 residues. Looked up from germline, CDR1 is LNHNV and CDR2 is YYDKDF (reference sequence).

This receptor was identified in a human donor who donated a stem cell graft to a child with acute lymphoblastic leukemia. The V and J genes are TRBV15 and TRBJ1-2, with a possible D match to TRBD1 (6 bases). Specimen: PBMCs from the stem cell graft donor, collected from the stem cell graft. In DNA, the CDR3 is TGTGCCACCAGCAGAGGCAGGGGCGGCGACTATGGCTACACCTTC. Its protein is CATSRGRGGDYGYTF.